The entry below describes one T cell receptor beta chain. As yet, its antigen is unknown. TCRdb re-called the 5' RACE reads and shows each CDR3 protein once, DNA omitted. Its listing shows 150,000 to 200,000 distinct CDR3 sequences. This sample was included in a study of monozygotic twins with inflammatory bowel disease. Study-level results: No detectable difference in repertoire similarity separated concordant from discordant twins, possibly as a result of limited power.

This sequence was found in a human donor with ulcerative colitis or Crohn's disease, or a healthy co-twin of an affected twin (not recorded which). Sequences were obtained from blood.

CDR3 sequence: CASSLVPSGAAYEQYF. This rearrangement joins TRBV5-1 to TRBJ2-7; TCRdb picks TRBD2, but there is no DNA to check that call. The CDR3 is made up of 16 amino acids. Germline CDR1 is SGHRS and CDR2 is YFSETQ.